Detailed here is one TCR beta chain. The data derive from a study of blood T cell repertoires in COVID-19. Whole-study context: Sources were T cells, B-cell-depleted T cells, or PBMCs; the material itself was cDNA or gDNA.

V gave up 4 bases and J gave up 0 bases, with 8 bases separating them. Germline CDR1 reads SGHNT; CDR2 reads YENEEA. The CDR3 has 14 amino acids. This table comes from immunoSEQ multiplex PCR, and its TCRdb copy is limited to in-frame clones, with some not included. The table includes fewer than 350,000 clones, around 90% detected once. This chain joins TRBV11-3 and TRBJ2-3; the D is unclear. The sample consisted of PBMCs or T cells enriched from blood (not recorded which). The TCR comes from a man in his 60s who had recovered from COVID-19. The CDR3 loop reads CASSSRRSTDTQYF. CDR3 DNA sequence: TGTGCCAGCAGCTCCCGGAGAAGCACAGATACGCAGTATTTT.